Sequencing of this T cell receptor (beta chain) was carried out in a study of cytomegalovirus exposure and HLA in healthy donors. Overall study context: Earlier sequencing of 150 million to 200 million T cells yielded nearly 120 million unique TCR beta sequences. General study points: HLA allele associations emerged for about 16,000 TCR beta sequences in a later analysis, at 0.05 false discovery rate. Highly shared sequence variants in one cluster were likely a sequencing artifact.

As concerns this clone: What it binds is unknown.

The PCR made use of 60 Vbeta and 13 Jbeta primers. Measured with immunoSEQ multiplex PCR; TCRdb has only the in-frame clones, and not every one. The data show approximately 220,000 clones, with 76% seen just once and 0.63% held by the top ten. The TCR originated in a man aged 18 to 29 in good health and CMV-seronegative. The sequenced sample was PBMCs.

The CDR3 loop reads CASSVARGLAGDTDTQYF. The CDR3 bases are TGTGCCAGCAGCGTAGCTCGGGGACTAGCGGGAGACACAGATACGCAGTATTTT. The chain links TRBV9 to TRBJ2-3, with 14 positions matching TRBD2. CDR3 size: 18 residues. V shed 0 bases, J shed 2 bases, and the junction held 5 bases outside the gene matches. Germline V CDR1 and CDR2: SGDLS, YYNGEE.